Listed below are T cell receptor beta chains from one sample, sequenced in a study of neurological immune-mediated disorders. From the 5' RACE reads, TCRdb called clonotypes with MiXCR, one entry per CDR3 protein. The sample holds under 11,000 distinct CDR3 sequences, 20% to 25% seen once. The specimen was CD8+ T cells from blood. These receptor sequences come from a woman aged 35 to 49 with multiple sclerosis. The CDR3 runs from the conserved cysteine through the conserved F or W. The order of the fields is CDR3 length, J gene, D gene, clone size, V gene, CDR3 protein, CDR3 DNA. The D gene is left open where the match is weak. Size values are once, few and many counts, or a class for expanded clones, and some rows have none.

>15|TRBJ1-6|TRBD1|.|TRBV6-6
CASTYQGAGNSPLHF
TGTGCCAGCACATACCAGGGGGCGGGGAATTCACCCCTCCACTTT
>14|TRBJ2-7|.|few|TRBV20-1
CSAREPREPYEQYF
TGCAGTGCTAGAGAGCCAAGGGAACCCTACGAGCAGTACTTC
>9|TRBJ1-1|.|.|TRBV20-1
CSTHLGAFF
TGCAGTACCCATCTGGGAGCTTTCTTT
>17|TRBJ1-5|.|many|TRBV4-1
CASSQGVLRYFNQPQHF
TGCGCCAGCAGCCAAGGCGTACTCAGATACTTCAATCAGCCCCAGCATTTT
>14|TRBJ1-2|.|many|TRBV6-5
CASSYGRVGYGYTF
TGTGCCAGCAGTTACGGGAGGGTGGGATATGGCTACACCTTC
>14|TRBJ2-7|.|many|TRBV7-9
CASSLSGLPYEQYF
TGTGCCAGCAGCTTATCGGGGTTACCCTACGAGCAGTACTTC
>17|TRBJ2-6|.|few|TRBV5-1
CASSSINRLSGANVLTF
TGCGCCAGCAGCTCGATAAACAGGCTCTCTGGGGCCAACGTCCTGACTTTC
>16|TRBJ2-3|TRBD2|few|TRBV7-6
CASSLAAGGLTDTQYF
TGTGCCAGCAGCTTAGCTGCGGGGGGGCTCACAGATACGCAGTATTTT
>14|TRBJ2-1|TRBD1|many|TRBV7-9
CASSLVTGGNEQFF
TGTGCCAGCAGCTTAGTCACAGGGGGAAATGAGCAGTTCTTC
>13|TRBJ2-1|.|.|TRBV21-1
CASIRTSGNEQFF
TGTGCCAGCATCAGGACCTCCGGGAATGAGCAGTTCTTC
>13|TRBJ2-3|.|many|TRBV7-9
CASSAFRGDTQYF
TGTGCCAGCAGCGCCTTCCGGGGCGATACGCAGTATTTT
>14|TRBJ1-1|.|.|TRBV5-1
CASSVMGGETEAFF
TGCGCCAGCAGCGTCATGGGGGGCGAAACTGAAGCTTTCTTT
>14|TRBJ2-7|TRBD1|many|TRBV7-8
CASSPSTGYYEQYF
TGTGCCAGCAGCCCCTCGACAGGGTACTACGAGCAGTACTTC
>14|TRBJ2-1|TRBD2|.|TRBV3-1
CASSLGTSGPRQFF
TGTGCCAGCAGCCTCGGGACTAGCGGCCCACGGCAGTTCTTC
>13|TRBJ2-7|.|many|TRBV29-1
CSVSTGTSYEQYF
TGCAGCGTATCGACAGGAACGTCCTACGAGCAGTACTTC
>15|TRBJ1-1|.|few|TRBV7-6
CASSFGSGTEGEAFF
TGTGCCAGCAGCTTTGGCAGCGGGACTGAGGGGGAAGCTTTCTTT
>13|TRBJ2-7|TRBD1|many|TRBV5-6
CASSPGQGVYKYF
TGTGCCAGCAGCCCGGGACAGGGAGTTTATAAGTACTTC
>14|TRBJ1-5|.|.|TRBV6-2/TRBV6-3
CASSWPGGNQPQHF
TGTGCCAGCAGTTGGCCGGGGGGCAATCAGCCCCAGCATTTT
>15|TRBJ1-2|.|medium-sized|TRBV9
CASSVGVKVGDGYTF
TGTGCCAGCAGCGTAGGTGTGAAAGTGGGGGATGGCTACACCTTC
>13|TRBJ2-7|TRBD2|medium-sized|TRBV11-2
CASSLWGGSEQYF
TGTGCCAGCAGCTTATGGGGGGGTAGTGAGCAGTACTTC
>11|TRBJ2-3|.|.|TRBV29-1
CSAGARDTQYF
TGCAGCGCTGGGGCCAGAGATACGCAGTATTTT
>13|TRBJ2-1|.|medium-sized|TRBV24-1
CATSDLVYNEQFF
TGTGCCACCAGTGATTTGGTGTACAATGAGCAGTTCTTC
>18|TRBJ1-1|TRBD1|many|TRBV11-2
CASSSYPGGTGLGTEAFF
TGTGCCAGCAGCTCTTACCCCGGCGGGACAGGGCTTGGCACTGAAGCTTTCTTT
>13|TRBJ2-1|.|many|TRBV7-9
CASSIPPRDEQFF
TGTGCCAGCAGTATCCCCCCCAGGGATGAGCAGTTCTTC
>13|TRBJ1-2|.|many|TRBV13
CASSLGTGSGYTF
TGTGCCAGCAGCTTAGGGACAGGTTCTGGCTACACCTTC
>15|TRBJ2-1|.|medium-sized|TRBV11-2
CASSPPGPSYNEQFF
TGTGCCAGCAGCCCCCCGGGACCGTCATACAATGAGCAGTTCTTC
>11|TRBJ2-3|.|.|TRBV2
CASSEADTQYF
TGTGCCAGCAGTGAGGCAGATACGCAGTATTTT
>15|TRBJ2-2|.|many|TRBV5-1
CASSIGWGLAGELFF
TGCGCCAGCAGCATTGGTTGGGGACTGGCCGGGGAGCTGTTTTTT
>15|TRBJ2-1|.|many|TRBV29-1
CSVSGTTNSYNEQFF
TGCAGCGTTTCCGGGACAACGAACTCCTACAATGAGCAGTTCTTC
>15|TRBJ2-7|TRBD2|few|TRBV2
CASRATLATGLRQYF
TGTGCCAGCAGAGCTACACTAGCGACGGGGCTCAGGCAGTACTTC
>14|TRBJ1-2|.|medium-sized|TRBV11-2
CASSLPRENYGYTF
TGTGCCAGCAGCTTACCGAGAGAAAACTATGGCTACACCTTC
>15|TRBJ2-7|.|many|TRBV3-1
CASSQDFGSRYEQYF
TGTGCCAGCAGCCAAGATTTCGGGTCGCGCTACGAGCAGTACTTC
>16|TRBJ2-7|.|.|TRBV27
CASSLWGLKPTYEQYF
TGTGCCAGCAGTTTATGGGGGCTGAAGCCAACCTACGAGCAGTACTTC
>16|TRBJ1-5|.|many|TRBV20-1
CSARDRRIYSNQPQHF
TGCAGTGCTAGAGATCGACGGATCTATAGCAATCAGCCCCAGCATTTT
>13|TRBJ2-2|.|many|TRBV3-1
CASSQYSTGELFF
TGTGCCAGCAGCCAATACAGCACCGGGGAGCTGTTTTTT
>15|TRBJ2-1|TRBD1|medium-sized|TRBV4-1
CASSLGQGGYNEQFF
TGCGCCAGCAGCCTGGGACAGGGGGGGTACAATGAGCAGTTCTTC
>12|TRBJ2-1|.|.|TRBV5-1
CASSLAVNEQFF
TGCGCCAGCAGCTTGGCAGTGAATGAGCAGTTCTTC
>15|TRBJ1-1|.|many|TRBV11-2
CASSSPAGGNTEAFF
TGTGCCAGCAGCTCCCCTGCCGGGGGTAACACTGAAGCTTTCTTT
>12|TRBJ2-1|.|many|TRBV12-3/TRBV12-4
CATGYSYNEQFF
TGTGCCACAGGGTATTCCTACAATGAGCAGTTCTTC
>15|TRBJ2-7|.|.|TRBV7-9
CASSLGGTLSYEQYF
TGTGCCAGCAGCTTAGGGGGCACTCTCTCCTACGAGCAGTACTTC
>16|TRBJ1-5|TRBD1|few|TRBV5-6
CASSLRGTVGNQPQHF
TGTGCCAGCAGCTTAAGGGGGACAGTGGGCAATCAGCCCCAGCATTTT
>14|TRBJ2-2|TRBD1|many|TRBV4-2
CASTPGQGTGELFF
TGTGCCAGCACACCGGGACAGGGGACCGGGGAGCTGTTTTTT
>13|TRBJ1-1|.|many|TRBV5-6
CASSRGATTEAFF
TGTGCCAGCAGCCGTGGGGCGACCACTGAAGCTTTCTTT
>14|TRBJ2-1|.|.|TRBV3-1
CASSQGASLHEQFF
TGTGCCAGCAGCCAAGGGGCCTCGTTGCATGAGCAGTTCTTC
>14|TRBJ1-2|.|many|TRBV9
CASSVQGTAYGYTF
TGTGCCAGCAGCGTCCAGGGGACGGCCTATGGCTACACCTTC
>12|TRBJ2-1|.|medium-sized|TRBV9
CASSVGSGEQFF
TGTGCCAGCAGCGTAGGTAGCGGAGAGCAGTTCTTC
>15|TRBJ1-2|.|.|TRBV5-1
CASSLGGGAGDGYTF
TGCGCCAGCAGCTTGGGTGGGGGCGCCGGGGACGGCTACACCTTC
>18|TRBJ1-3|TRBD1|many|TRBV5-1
CASSLVDRERGAGNTIYF
TGCGCCAGCAGCTTGGTGGACAGGGAGCGAGGTGCTGGAAACACCATATATTTT
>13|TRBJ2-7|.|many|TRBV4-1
CASSHATGNEQYF
TGCGCCAGCAGCCACGCAACAGGTAACGAGCAGTACTTC
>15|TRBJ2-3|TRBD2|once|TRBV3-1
CASSPRRGDTDTQYF
TGTGCCAGCAGTCCTAGACGGGGGGACACAGATACGCAGTATTTT
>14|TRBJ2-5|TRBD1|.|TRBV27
CASSTGVRGETQYF
TGTGCCAGCAGTACAGGGGTCAGGGGAGAGACCCAGTACTTC
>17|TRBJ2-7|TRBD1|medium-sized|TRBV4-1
CASSQGGHRDSSYEQYF
TGCGCCAGCAGCCAAGGAGGGCACCGGGACAGCTCCTACGAGCAGTACTTC
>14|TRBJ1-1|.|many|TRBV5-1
CASSLRALNTEAFF
TGCGCCAGCAGCTTACGGGCCCTAAACACTGAAGCTTTCTTT
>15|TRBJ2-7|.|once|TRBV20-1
CSAREPGPRVREQYF
TGCAGTGCTAGAGAACCGGGCCCCCGAGTCCGGGAGCAGTACTTC
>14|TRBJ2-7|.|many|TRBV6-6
CASSYGLSGYEQYF
TGTGCCAGCAGTTATGGACTTTCCGGCTACGAGCAGTACTTC
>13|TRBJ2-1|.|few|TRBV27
CASSLGGYNEQFF
TGTGCCAGCAGTTTAGGGGGCTACAATGAGCAGTTCTTC
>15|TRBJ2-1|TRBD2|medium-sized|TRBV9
CASSATGGGGNEQFF
TGTGCCAGCAGCGCTACGGGAGGCGGGGGAAATGAGCAGTTCTTC
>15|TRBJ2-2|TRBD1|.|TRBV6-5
CASSRQGPNTGELFF
TGTGCCAGCAGTCGACAGGGGCCTAACACCGGGGAGCTGTTTTTT
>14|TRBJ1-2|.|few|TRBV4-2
CASSQEEFPGGYTF
TGTGCCAGCAGCCAAGAAGAGTTTCCGGGGGGCTACACCTTC
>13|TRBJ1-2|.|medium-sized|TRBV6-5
CASSYSEGTGYTF
TGTGCCAGCAGTTACTCGGAAGGGACCGGCTACACCTTC